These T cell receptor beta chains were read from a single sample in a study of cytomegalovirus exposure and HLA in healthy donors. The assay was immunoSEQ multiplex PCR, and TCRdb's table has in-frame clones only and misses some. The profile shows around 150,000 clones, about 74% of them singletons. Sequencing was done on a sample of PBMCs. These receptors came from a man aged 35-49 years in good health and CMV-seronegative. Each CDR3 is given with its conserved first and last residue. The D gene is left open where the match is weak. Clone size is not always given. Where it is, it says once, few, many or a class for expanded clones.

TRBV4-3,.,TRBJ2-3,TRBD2,CASSQEAGGRLTTQYF,TGCGCCAGCAGCCAAGAAGCGGGGGGGCGTTTGACCACGCAGTATTTT
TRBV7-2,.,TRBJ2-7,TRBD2,CASVASGTYEQYF,TGTGCCAGCGTGGCTAGCGGGACCTACGAGCAGTACTTC
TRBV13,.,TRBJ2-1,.,CASSSDNEQFF,TGTGCCAGCAGCTCCGACAATGAGCAGTTCTTC
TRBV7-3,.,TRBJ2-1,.,CASSALGGVGDEQFF,TGTGCCAGCAGCGCACTAGGGGGAGTGGGAGATGAGCAGTTCTTC
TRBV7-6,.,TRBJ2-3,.,CASSLERGGDTDAQYF,TGTGCCAGCAGCTTAGAGAGGGGTGGGGACACAGATGCGCAGTATTTT
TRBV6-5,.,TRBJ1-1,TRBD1,CASRRKTGANTEAFF,TGTGCCAGCAGGCGGAAAACAGGGGCCAACACTGAAGCTTTCTTT
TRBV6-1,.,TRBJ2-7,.,CASSALAGYEQYF,TGTGCCAGCAGTGCCCTCGCAGGGTACGAGCAGTACTTC
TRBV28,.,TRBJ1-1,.,CASTLTGQARAFF,TGTGCCAGCACCTTGACAGGCCAGGCTCGAGCTTTCTTT
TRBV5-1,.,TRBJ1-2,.,CASSPRLGYGYTF,TGCGCCAGCAGCCCCCGGCTAGGATATGGCTACACCTTC
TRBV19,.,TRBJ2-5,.,CASSGTFFQETQYF,TGTGCCAGTAGCGGGACATTTTTCCAAGAGACCCAGTACTTC
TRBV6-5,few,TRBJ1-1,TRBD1,CASSNRGWTEAFF,TGTGCCAGCTCAAACAGGGGATGGACTGAAGCTTTCTTT
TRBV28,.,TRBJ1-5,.,CASSQDRTYQPQHF,TGTGCCAGCAGCCAAGACAGGACCTATCAGCCCCAGCATTTT
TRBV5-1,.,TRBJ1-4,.,CASSPQPPSNYGEKLFF,TGCGCCAGCAGTCCCCAACCTCCATCAAACTACGGTGAAAAACTGTTTTTT
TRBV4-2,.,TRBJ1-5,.,CASSQVGRGHSNQPQHF,TGTGCCAGCAGCCAAGTGGGCAGGGGACACTCCAATCAGCCCCAGCATTTT
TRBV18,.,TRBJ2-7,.,CASSTATGVDEQYF,TGTGCCAGCTCAACGGCGACGGGGGTTGACGAGCAGTACTTC
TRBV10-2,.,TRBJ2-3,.,CASRSQDTQYF,TGCGCCAGCAGGTCCCAAGATACGCAGTATTTT
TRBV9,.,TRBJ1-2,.,CASSREGDLSYGYTF,TGTGCCAGCAGTAGAGAAGGGGATTTGAGCTATGGCTACACCTTC
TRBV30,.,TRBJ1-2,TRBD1,CAWSTGQEEDF,TGTGCCTGGAGTACTGGACAGGAAGAAGACTTC
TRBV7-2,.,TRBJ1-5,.,CASSFTGAMEPQHF,TGTGCCAGCAGCTTTACAGGCGCGATGGAGCCCCAGCATTTT
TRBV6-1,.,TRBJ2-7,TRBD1,CASSGGQGTYEQYF,TGTGCCAGCAGTGGAGGACAGGGCACTTACGAGCAGTACTTC
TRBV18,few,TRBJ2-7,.,CASSPKGGTYEQYF,TGTGCCAGCTCACCAAAAGGGGGTACATACGAGCAGTACTTC
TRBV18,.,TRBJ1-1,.,CASSPGWGRGTEAFF,TGTGCCAGCTCACCCGGATGGGGCAGGGGAACTGAAGCTTTCTTT
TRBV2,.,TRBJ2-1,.,CAGRPGSYNEQFF,TGTGCCGGCCGGCCAGGCTCCTACAATGAGCAGTTCTTC
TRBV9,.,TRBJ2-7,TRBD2,CASSPPLAGVGEQYF,TGTGCCAGCAGCCCCCCCCTAGCGGGAGTGGGCGAGCAGTACTTC
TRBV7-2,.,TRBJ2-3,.,CASSSRGAGADTQYF,TGTGCCAGCAGCTCCCGGGGGGCCGGCGCAGATACGCAGTATTTT
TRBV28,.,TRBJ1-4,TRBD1,CASSPGGADEKLFF,TGTGCCAGCAGTCCAGGGGGCGCGGATGAAAAACTGTTTTTT
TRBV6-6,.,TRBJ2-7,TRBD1,CASRLLGQGAYEQYF,TGTGCCAGCAGATTATTGGGACAGGGGGCGTACGAGCAGTACTTC
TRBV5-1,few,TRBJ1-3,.,CASSLGGAGGNTIYF,TGCGCCAGCAGCTTGGGTGGGGCTGGAGGAAACACCATATATTTT
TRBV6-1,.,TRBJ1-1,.,CASSESSGGNTEAFF,TGTGCCAGCAGTGAAAGCTCGGGGGGAAACACTGAAGCTTTCTTT
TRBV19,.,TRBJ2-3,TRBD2,CASSIGRGGESTDTQYF,TGTGCCAGTAGTATAGGACGGGGAGGGGAAAGCACAGATACGCAGTATTTT
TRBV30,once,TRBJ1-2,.,CAWSAQGNYGYTF,TGTGCCTGGAGTGCACAGGGAAACTATGGCTACACCTTC
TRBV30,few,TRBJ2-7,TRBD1,CARDRGLNDEQYF,TGTGCCAGGGACAGGGGGCTTAACGACGAGCAGTACTTC
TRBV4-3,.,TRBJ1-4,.,CASSQDFTRAGEKLFF,TGCGCCAGCAGCCAAGATTTTACGCGAGCGGGTGAAAAACTGTTTTTT
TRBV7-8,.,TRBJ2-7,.,CASSQTYSRVGSYEQYF,TGTGCCAGCAGCCAAACATACAGCAGGGTTGGCTCCTACGAGCAGTACTTC
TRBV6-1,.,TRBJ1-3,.,CASSDQGYTIYF,TGTGCCAGCAGTGACCAGGGGTACACCATATATTTT
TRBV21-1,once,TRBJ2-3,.,CASSKGRDRGADTQYF,TGTGCCAGCAGCAAAGGGCGGGACAGGGGGGCAGATACGCAGTATTTT
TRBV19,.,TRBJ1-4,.,CASSISVTFPYEKLFF,TGTGCCAGTAGTATAAGCGTGACCTTCCCCTATGAAAAACTGTTTTTT
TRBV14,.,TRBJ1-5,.,CASSQDLGQPQHF,TGTGCCAGCAGCCAAGATCTAGGACAGCCCCAGCATTTT
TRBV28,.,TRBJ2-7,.,CASSLQVYSYEQYF,TGTGCCAGCAGTTTACAGGTGTACTCCTACGAGCAGTACTTC
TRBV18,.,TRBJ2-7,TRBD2,CASSPQREISYEQYF,TGTGCCAGCTCACCCCAGCGGGAGATCTCCTACGAGCAGTACTTC
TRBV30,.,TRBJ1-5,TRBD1,CAWSGLGGADQPQHF,TGTGCCTGGAGTGGTTTAGGGGGCGCGGATCAGCCCCAGCATTTT
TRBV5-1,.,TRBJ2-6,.,CASSLRGSGANVLTF,TGCGCCAGCAGCTTGCGGGGATCTGGGGCCAACGTCCTGACTTTC
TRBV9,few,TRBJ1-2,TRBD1,CASSGSGTGSIEGYTF,TGTGCCAGCAGCGGATCCGGGACAGGGTCTATAGAGGGCTACACCTTC
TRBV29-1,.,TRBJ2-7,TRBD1,CSVVDRGYEQYF,TGCAGCGTTGTCGACAGGGGCTACGAGCAGTACTTC
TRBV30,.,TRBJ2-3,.,CAWSRQGQGDTQYF,TGTGCCTGGAGTAGGCAGGGTCAAGGAGATACGCAGTATTTT
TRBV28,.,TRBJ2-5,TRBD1,CASSPLGQGIPARHPETQYF,TGTGCCAGCAGTCCTCTCGGACAGGGAATCCCAGCGAGGCACCCAGAGACCCAGTACTTC
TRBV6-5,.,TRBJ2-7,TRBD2,CASRSIAGSSYEQYF,TGTGCCAGCAGATCCATAGCGGGTAGCTCCTACGAGCAGTACTTC
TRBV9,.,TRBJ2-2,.,CASSVDQRSNTGELFF,TGTGCCAGCAGCGTAGATCAGCGGAGTAACACCGGGGAGCTGTTTTTT
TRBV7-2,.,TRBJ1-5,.,CASSLAQGWSNQPQHF,TGTGCCAGCAGCTTAGCCCAGGGCTGGAGCAATCAGCCCCAGCATTTT
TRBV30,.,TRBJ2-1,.,CAWGLSYNEQFF,TGTGCCTGGGGGCTCTCCTACAATGAGCAGTTCTTC
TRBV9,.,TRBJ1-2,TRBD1,CASSVNPGQYNGYTF,TGTGCCAGCAGCGTAAACCCGGGACAGTATAACGGCTACACCTTC
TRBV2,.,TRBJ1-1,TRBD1,CASRTTGDTEAFF,TGTGCCAGCAGAACGACAGGGGACACTGAAGCTTTCTTT
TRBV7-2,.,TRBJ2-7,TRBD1,CASSLAGSTGSAYEQYF,TGTGCCAGCAGCTTAGCCGGTTCGACAGGGAGCGCCTACGAGCAGTACTTC
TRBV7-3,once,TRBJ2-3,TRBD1,CASSSPKTGDTQYF,TGTGCCAGCAGCTCCCCTAAGACAGGGGATACGCAGTATTTT
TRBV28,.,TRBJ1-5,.,CASSSRTLSNQPQHF,TGTGCCAGCAGTTCGCGGACTCTTAGCAATCAGCCCCAGCATTTT
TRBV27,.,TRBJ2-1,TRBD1,CASSLDRVSFFF,TGTGCCAGCAGTTTAGACAGGGTGTCATTCTTCTTC
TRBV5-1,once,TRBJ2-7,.,CASSSGILGEQYF,TGCGCCAGCAGTAGCGGTATCTTGGGCGAGCAGTACTTC
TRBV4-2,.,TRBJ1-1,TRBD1,CASGQQGGAEAFF,TGTGCCAGCGGACAACAGGGGGGGGCTGAAGCTTTCTTT